The next 9 T cell receptor beta chains were all read from a single sample in a study of CD8 T cells in Susac syndrome. Random hexamers were used to reverse transcribe 0.5 to 1 ug of RNA. MiXCR, applied by TCRdb to the immunoSEQ multiplex PCR reads, yields one record per CDR3 protein. The top ten clones hold around 0.4% of a sample with roughly 110,000 distinct CDR3 sequences, 94% of them seen once. Source material: CD8+ T cells from PBMCs. Receptors were obtained from a human donor with Susac syndrome.

A single count supports this clonotype. J is TRBJ2-1 and V is TRBV9; 9 positions match TRBD2. Germline V CDR1 and CDR2: SGDLS, YYNGEE. This CDR3 has 18 residues. Trimming cost V 4 bases and J 1 base; bases outside gene matches: 12. The CDR3 loop reads CASSTQTGTSYSYNEQFF. CDR3 in DNA: TGTGCCAGCAGCACTCAAACCGGGACTAGCTATTCCTACAATGAGCAGTTCTTC.

The chain recombines TRBV7-9 with TRBJ2-7; D is uncertain. The length of the CDR3 is 14 residues. Trimming took 4 bases from V and 2 from J, leaving 12 bases between them. The germline V gene encodes CDR1 SEHNR and CDR2 FQNEAQ (reference sequence). Here the CDR3 reads CASSSVGRTYEQYF. CDR3 nucleotide sequence: TGTGCCAGCAGCTCCGTTGGCAGGACCTACGAGCAGTACTTC.

The J gene is TRBJ2-7, the V gene TRBV20-1; 7 positions agree with TRBD2. The CDR3 loop spans 15 amino acids. From germline, CDR1 is DFQATT and CDR2 SNEGSKA (reference sequence). Trimming cost V 0 bases and J 3 bases; bases outside gene matches: 8. This chain's CDR3 is CSARDIFGLDYEQYF. The CDR3 DNA reads TGCAGTGCTAGAGATATATTCGGACTAGACTACGAGCAGTACTTC.

The chain is built from TRBV20-1 and TRBJ2-7; perhaps TRBD1 as D (5 bases). Trimming cost V 0 bases and J 0 bases, with 18 bases left between them. From germline, CDR1 is DFQATT and CDR2 SNEGSKA (reference sequence). The CDR3 has 17 amino acids. The CDR3 coding sequence is TGCAGTGCTAGAGATCTATCACCCAAGGGGAACTCCTACGAGCAGTACTTC. It codes for CSARDLSPKGNSYEQYF.

This chain links TRBV20-1 with TRBJ2-6; the D is unclear. Germline V gene data show CDR1 as DFQATT and CDR2 as SNEGSKA (reference sequence). V was cut by 2 bases and J by 0 bases, with 20 bases left in between. The CDR3 contains 19 residues. This CDR3 reads CSARTPYARRSSGANVLTF. CDR3 DNA: TGCAGTGCTAGAACCCCTTACGCCCGCCGGAGCTCTGGGGCCAACGTCCTGACTTTC.

The chain links TRBV3-1 to TRBJ1-4; tentatively, D is TRBD1 (6 bases). Per germline, CDR1 LGHDT and CDR2 YNNKEL (reference sequence). V lost 4 bases to trimming and J lost 7 bases, with 19 bases between them. The CDR3 totals 16 residues. The DNA for the CDR3 is TGTGCCAGCAGCCTCCGCAGGGGCCCGAATGTTGAAAAACTGTTTTTT. Protein sequence: CASSLRRGPNVEKLFF.

Only one count was recorded for this clonotype. The chain is built from TRBV9 and TRBJ1-1; D possibly corresponds to TRBD1 (5 bases). CDR3 length: 13 amino acids. Germline CDR1 reads SGDLS; CDR2 reads YYNGEE. V was cut by 0 bases and J by 5 bases, with 8 bases left in between. The CDR3 DNA reads as TGTGCCAGCAGCGTAGCGGGGGAGACTGAAGCTTTCTTT. Translation gives CASSVAGETEAFF.

The genes are TRBV15 and TRBJ2-2; no definite D call. From germline, CDR1 is LNHNV and CDR2 YYDKDF (reference sequence). Trimming removed 0 bases from V and 6 bases from J, with 2 bases in between. The CDR3 contains 12 residues. The CDR3 coding sequence is TGTGCCACCAGCAGAGATCCCGGGGAGCTGTTTTTT. It yields the protein CATSRDPGELFF.

The J gene is TRBJ2-4, the V gene TRBV9, with D hard to call. Germline CDR1 and CDR2: SGDLS and YYNGEE. The CDR3 is 16 amino acids. Trimming removed 3 bases from V and 1 base from J, with 14 bases in between. CDR3 residues: CASSATGVGAKNIQYF. The CDR3, as DNA: TGTGCCAGCAGCGCTACTGGGGTCGGGGCCAAAAACATTCAGTACTTC.